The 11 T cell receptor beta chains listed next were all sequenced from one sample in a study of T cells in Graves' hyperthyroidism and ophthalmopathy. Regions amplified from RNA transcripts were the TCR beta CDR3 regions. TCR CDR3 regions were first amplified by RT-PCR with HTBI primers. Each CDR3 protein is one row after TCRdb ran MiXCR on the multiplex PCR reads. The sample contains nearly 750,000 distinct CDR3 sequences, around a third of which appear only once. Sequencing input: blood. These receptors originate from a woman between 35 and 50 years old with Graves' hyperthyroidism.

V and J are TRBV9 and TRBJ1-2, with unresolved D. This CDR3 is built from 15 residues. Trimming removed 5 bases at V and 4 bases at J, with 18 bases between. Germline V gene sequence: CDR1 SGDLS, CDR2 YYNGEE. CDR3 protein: CASSGRNALTYGYTF. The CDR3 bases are TGTGCCAGCAGTGGAAGGAACGCACTAACCTATGGCTACACCTTC.

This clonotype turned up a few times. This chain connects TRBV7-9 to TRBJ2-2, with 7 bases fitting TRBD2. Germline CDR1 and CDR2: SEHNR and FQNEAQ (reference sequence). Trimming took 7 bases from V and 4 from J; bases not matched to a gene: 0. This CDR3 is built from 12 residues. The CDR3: CASTGGTGELFF. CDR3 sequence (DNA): TGTGCCAGCACGGGGGGCACCGGGGAGCTGTTTTTT.

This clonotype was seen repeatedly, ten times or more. The CDR3 here is CASSLNRDWEKLFF. CDR3 nucleotides: TGTGCCAGCAGCTTAAACAGGGATTGGGAAAAACTGTTTTTT. The V gene is TRBV13, the J gene TRBJ1-4; TRBD1 might be the D (6 bases). The V and J ends lost 2 bases and 8 bases respectively, with 12 bases between them. The CDR3 runs to 14 residues. Germline V gene data show CDR1 as PRHDT and CDR2 as FYEKMQ (reference sequence).

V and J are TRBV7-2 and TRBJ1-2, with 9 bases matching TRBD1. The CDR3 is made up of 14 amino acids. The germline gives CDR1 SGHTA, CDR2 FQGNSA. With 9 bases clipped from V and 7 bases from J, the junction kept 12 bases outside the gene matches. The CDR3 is CASTNRDRVGGYTF. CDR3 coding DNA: TGTGCCAGTACAAACCGGGACAGGGTTGGTGGCTACACCTTC. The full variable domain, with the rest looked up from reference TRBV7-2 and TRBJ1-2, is GAGVSQSPSNKVTEKGKDVELRCDPISGHTALYWYRQSLGQGLEFLIYFQGNSAPDKSGLPSDRFSAERTGGSVSTLTIQRTQQEDSAVYLCASTNRDRVGGYTFGSGTRLTVV.

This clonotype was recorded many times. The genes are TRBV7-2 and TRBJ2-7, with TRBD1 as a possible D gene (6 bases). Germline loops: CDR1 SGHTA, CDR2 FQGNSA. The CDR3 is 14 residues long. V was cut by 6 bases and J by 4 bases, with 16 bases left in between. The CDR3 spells CASRGTRSGYEQYF. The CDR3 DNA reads TGTGCCAGCAGAGGGACAAGATCAGGATACGAGCAGTACTTC.

Here the CDR3 reads CASSSDRGGNQPQHF. The CDR3 coding sequence is TGTGCCAGCAGTTCGGACAGGGGAGGCAATCAGCCCCAGCATTTT. This chain joins TRBV12-3 or TRBV12-4 and TRBJ1-5; TRBD1 matches at 9 bases. The CDR3 covers 15 residues. The V and J ends lost 4 bases and 2 bases, in that order; junction bases with no gene match: 3.

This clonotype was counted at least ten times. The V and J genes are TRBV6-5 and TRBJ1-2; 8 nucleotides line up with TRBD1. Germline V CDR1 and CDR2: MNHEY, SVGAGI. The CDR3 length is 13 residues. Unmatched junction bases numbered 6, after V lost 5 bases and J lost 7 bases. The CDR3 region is CASSLTGETGYTF. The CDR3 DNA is TGTGCCAGCAGTCTGACAGGGGAGACTGGCTACACCTTC.

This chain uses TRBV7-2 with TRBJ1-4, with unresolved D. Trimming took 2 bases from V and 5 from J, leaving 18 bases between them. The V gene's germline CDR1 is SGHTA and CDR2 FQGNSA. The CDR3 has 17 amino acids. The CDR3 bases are TGTGCCAGCAGCTTACCTCGGTCGCGACTTATAAATGAAAAACTGTTTTTT. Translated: CASSLPRSRLINEKLFF.

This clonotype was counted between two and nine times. The CDR3 sequence is CASSLLGELGYEQYF. The CDR3, as DNA: TGCGCCAGCAGCCTCCTAGGGGAACTAGGCTACGAGCAGTACTTC. V is TRBV4-3 and J is TRBJ2-7; D assignment may be TRBD1 or TRBD2 (5 bases each). The germline CDR1 and CDR2 sequences are LGHNA and YSLEER. V gave up 4 bases and J gave up 3 bases, with 16 bases separating them. The CDR3 has 15 amino acids.

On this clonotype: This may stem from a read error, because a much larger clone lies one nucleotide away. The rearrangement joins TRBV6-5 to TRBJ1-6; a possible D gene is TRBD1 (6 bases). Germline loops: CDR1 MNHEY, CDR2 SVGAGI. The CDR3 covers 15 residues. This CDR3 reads CAGSYSIPGESPLHF. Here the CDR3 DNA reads TGTGCCGGCAGTTACTCAATCCCAGGGGAGTCACCCCTCCACTTT.

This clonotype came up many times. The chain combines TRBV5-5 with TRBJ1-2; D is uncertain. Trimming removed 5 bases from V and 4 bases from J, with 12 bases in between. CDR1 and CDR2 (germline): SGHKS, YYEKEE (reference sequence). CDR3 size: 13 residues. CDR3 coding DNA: TGTGCCAGCAGGAGAGGGATTGGCTATGGCTACACCTTC. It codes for CASRRGIGYGYTF.